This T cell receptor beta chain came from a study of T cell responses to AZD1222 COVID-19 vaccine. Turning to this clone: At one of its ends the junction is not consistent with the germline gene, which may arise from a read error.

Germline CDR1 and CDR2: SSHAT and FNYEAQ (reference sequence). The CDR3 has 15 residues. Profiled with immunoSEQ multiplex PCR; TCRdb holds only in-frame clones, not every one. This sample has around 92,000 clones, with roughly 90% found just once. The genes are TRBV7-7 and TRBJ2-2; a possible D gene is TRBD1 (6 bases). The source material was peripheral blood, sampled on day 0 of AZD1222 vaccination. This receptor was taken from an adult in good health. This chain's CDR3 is CASSPRGGSTGELFF. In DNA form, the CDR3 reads TGTGCTAGCAGCCCCAGGGGCGGCTCAACCGGGGAGCTGTTTTTT.